What follows is one T cell receptor (beta chain) and its context. The CDR3 spans 15 residues. V was cut by 0 bases and J by 5 bases, with 9 bases left in between. Per the germline V gene, CDR1 is SGHRS and CDR2 is YFSETQ. In the PCR, 60 Vbeta and 13 Jbeta primers were used. Method: immunoSEQ multiplex PCR; TCRdb's copy keeps in-frame clones and lacks some. Of 150,000 or so clones listed, approximately 78% are singletons. These data are taken from a study of cytomegalovirus exposure and HLA in healthy donors. The sample consisted of PBMCs. The origin of this receptor is a female donor in good health and CMV-seronegative. This chain joins TRBV5-1 and TRBJ1-6; a weak D match, TRBD1 (5 bases). CDR3 DNA sequence: TGCGCCAGCAGCTTGGGGGGGGGAGATAATTCACCCCTCCACTTT. Its protein is CASSLGGGDNSPLHF.